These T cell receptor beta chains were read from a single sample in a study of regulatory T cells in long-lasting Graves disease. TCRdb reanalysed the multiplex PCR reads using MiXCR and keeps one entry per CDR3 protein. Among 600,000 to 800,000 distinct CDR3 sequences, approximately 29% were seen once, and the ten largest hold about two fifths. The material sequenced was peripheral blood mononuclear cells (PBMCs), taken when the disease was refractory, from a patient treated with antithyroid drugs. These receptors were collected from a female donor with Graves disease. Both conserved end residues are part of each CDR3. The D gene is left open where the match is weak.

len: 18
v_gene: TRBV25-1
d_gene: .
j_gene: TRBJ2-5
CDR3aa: CASSEYGARAVEQETQYF

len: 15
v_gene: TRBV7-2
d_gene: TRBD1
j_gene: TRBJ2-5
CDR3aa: CASSLPTGGRKTQYF

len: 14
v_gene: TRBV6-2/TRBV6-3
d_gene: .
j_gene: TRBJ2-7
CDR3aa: CASSYRLGSYEQYF

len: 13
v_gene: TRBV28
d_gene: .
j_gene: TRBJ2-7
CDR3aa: CASSPKWGSEQYF

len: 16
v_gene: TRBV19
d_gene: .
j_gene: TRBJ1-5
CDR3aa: CASSLSTGRSNQPQHF

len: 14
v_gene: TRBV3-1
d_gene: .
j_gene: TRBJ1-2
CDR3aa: CASSHADGANGYTF

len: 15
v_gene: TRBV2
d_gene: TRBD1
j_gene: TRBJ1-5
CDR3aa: CASSLTGNSNQPQHF

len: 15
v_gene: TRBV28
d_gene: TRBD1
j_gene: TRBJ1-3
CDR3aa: CASSRRGPPGNTIYF

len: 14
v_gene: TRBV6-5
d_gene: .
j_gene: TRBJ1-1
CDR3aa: CASSYPGVNTEAFF

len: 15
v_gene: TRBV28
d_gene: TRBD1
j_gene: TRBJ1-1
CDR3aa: CASSLWTGGNTEAFF

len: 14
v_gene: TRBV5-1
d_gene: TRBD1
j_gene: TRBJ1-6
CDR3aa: CASSLETGGSPLHF

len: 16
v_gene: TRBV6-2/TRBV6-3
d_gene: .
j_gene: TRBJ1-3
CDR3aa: CASSSARGRTGNTIYF

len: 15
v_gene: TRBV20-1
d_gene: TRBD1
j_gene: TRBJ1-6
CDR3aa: CSAHRDSSYNSPLHF

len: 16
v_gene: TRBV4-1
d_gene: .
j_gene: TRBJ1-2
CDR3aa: CASSQKLQGAGYGYTF

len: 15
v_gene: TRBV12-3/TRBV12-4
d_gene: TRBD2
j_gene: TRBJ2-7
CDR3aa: CASSLVASGAYEQYF

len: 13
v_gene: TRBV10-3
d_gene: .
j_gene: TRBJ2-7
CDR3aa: CAISAGQTYEQYF

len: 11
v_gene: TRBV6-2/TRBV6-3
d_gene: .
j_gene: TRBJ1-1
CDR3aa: CASSENLKAFF

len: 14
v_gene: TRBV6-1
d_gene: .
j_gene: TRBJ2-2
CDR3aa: CASEDGRGTGELFF

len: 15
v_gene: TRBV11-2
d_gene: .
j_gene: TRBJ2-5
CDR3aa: CASSLDQAVAGTQYF

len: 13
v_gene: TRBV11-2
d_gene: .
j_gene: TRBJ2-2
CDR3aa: CASSLTGSGELFF

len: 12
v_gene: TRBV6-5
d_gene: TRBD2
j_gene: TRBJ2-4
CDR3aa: CASSSTSGSRFF

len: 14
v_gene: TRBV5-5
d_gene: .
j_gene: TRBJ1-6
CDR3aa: CASSWDRLRAPLHF

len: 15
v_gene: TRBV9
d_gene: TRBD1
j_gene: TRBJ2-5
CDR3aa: CASSVGTGGQETQYF

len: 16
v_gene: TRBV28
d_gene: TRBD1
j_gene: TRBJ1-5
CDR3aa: CASSLSPGQGNQPQHF

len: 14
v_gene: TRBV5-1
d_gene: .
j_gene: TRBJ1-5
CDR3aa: CASSSYGIGEPQHF

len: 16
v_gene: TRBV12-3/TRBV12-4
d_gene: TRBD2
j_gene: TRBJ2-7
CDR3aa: CASSPSGLAGVYEQYF

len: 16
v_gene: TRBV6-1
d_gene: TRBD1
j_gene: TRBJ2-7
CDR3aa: CASIVEYPPTGSEQYF

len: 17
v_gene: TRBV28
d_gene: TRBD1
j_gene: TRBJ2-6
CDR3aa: CASSLDRDNAGANVLTF

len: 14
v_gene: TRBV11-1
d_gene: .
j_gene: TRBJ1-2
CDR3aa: CASSPDDRLAGYTF

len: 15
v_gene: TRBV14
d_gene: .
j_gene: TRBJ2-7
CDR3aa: CASSLLGPLLDEQYF

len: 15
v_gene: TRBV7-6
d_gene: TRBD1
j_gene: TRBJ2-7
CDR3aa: CASSSSGQGVYEQYF

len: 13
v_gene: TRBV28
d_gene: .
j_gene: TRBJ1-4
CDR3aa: CASSSATREKLFF

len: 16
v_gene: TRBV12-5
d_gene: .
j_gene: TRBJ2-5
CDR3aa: CASGLVRGTLQETQYF

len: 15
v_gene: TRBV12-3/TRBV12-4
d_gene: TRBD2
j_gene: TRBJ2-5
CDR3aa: CASSLIAGGQETQYF

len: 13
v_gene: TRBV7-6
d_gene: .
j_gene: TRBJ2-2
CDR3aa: CASSLAPPGELFF

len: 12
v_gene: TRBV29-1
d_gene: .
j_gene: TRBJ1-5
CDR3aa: CSVAGNNQPQHF

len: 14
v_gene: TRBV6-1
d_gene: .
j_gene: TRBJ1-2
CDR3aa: CASSEEGGNYGYTF

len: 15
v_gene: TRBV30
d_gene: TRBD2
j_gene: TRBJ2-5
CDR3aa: CAWTMTSGSSETQYF

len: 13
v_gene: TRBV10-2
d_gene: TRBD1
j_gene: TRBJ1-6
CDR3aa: CASSGQGGSPLHF

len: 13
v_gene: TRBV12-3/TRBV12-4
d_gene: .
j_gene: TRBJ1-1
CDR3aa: CASRPNRASGAFF

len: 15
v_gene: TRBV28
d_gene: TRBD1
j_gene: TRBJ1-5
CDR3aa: CASSIGQGRGQPQHF

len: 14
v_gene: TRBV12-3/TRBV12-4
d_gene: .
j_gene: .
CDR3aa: CASSRAESSYEQYF

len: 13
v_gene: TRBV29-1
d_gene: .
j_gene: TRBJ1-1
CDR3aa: CSVWGPSNTEAFF

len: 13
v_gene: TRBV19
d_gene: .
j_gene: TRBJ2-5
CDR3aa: CASSMVGEETQYF

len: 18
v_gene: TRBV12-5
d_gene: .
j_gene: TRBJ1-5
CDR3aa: CASGLFPPVRGRNQPQHF

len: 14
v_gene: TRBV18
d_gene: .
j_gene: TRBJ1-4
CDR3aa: CASSRPGINEKLFF

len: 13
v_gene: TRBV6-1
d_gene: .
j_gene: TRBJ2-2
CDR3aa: CASIGGSTGELFF

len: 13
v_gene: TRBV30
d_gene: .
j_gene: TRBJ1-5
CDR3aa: CAWSVSSYQPQHF

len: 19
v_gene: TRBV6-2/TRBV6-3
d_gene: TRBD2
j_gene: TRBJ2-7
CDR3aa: CASSYRKGTSGSELKEQYF

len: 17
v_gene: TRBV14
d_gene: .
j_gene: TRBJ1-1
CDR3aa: CASSQLGGKDENTEAFF

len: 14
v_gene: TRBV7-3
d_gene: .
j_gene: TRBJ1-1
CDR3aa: CASSLSGSLTEAFF

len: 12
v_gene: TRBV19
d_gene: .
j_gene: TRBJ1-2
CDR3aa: CATDGRSDGYTF

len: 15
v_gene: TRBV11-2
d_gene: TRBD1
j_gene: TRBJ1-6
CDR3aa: CASRPGQVYNSPLHF

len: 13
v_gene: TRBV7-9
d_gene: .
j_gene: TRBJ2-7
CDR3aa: CASSSRLSYEQYF

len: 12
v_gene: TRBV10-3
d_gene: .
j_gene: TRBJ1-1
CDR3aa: CATRGILTEAFF

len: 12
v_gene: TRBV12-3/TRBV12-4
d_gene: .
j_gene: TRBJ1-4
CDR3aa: CASSLEAEKLFF

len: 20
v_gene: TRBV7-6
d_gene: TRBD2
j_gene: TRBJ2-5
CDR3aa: CASSIGMASGSRLGEETQYF

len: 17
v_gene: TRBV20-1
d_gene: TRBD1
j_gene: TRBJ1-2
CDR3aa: CSAPRKGGSQSNYGYTF

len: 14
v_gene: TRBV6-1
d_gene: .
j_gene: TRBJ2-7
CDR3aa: CASSEIPGTYEQYF

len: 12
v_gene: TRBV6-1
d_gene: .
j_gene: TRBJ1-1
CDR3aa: CASQGHNTEAFF